This T cell receptor (beta chain) was recorded in a study of OX40 agonist ivuxolimab in advanced cancers. Whole-study context: Ivuxolimab is an agonistic anti-OX40 (CD134) antibody, and patients were treated with it. Under the entry rules, prior anti-PD-1, anti-PD-L1 or anti-CTLA-4 therapy was allowed, and about 38% had some.

This CDR3 spans 15 amino acids. Trimming left V 3 bases short and J 0 bases short, with 11 bases between. CDR1 and CDR2 (germline): MGHDK, SYGVNS. Assay used: immunoSEQ multiplex PCR; TCRdb lists only in-frame clones, some missing. The sample carries tens of thousands of clones, 85% recorded once. Study-level points and caveats: There were, on average, more expanded clones in CD8+ T cells than in CD4+. The CD4+ and CD8+ T cells in the blood had expanded clonally by week 6 at 0.1 to 3.0 mg/kg.

Note on this clone: The antigen is not known.

The sequence was collected from an adult with an advanced solid tumor such as melanoma, head and neck, liver or kidney cancer. The sequencing here drew on CD4+ or CD8+ T cells sorted from blood, taken in a trial of the OX40 agonist ivuxolimab. This chain joins TRBV25-1 and TRBJ1-1; perhaps TRBD1 as D (6 bases). The CDR3 DNA follows: TGTGCCAGCAGTGAGGGGGGCAGGGTGAACACTGAAGCTTTCTTT. It specifies CASSEGGRVNTEAFF. The whole variable domain, filled in from reference TRBV25-1 and TRBJ1-1, reads EADIYQTPRYLVIGTGKKITLECSQTMGHDKMYWYQQDPGMELHLIHYSYGVNSTEKGDLSSESTVSRIRTEHFPLTLESARPSHTSQYLCASSEGGRVNTEAFFGQGTRLTVV.